What follows describes a single T cell receptor beta chain. There are many counts of this clonotype. Its recognized antigen is unknown. No clone much larger than this one lies a single base away; base qualities are absent. In light of the paper, this sample's time point label describes: persistent/refractory GD, antithyroid drugs over 5 years with positive TRAb. For both TCR sequencing and RNA sequencing, RNA was extracted from PBMCs in TRIzol. The diagnosis of Graves' disease was made according to American Thyroid Association guidelines. The patients came from an endocrinology department in Xi'an, China. Each patient gave roughly 10 milliliters of peripheral blood, collected in an EDTA anticoagulant tube. PBMCs were isolated by Ficoll Paque Plus density gradient separation without further T cell sorting. RNA quality was checked with an Agilent 2100 Bioanalyzer and agarose gel, and concentration with a NanoDrop 2000.

This sample was taken from a study of regulatory T cells in long-lasting Graves disease listed by TCRdb under 2021. For context, the study as a whole: To count as having persistent Graves' disease, a patient had to have received antithyroid drug treatment for over 5 years with TSH receptor autoantibodies remaining persistently positive. Patients with persistent Graves' disease were compared with patients with newly diagnosed Graves' disease using TCR sequencing and RNA sequencing of peripheral blood. The study took place in China and was registered as a clinical trial. A total of about 35 samples underwent TCR sequencing: some 13 from persistent and about 20 from newly diagnosed Graves' disease patients. In the clinical cohort, patients with persistent Graves' disease had used antithyroid drugs for an average of roughly ten years.

Findings and caveats that apply to the study as a whole: More public clonotypes were shared among persistent patients (under 3,000) than among newly diagnosed patients (roughly 1,000). Only the TCR beta chain was sequenced and analyzed. The small sample size was acknowledged by the authors as a limitation that may reduce accuracy. Compared with newly diagnosed patients, persistent Graves' disease patients had lower TCR Shannon entropy and fewer highly expanded clones, which suggests clonal expansion. TRBV28, TRBJ1-2 and TRBJ2-5 were preferentially used in persistent disease, while TRBV20-1 and TRBJ2-1 were favored in newly diagnosed disease. The study examined only peripheral blood because the primary lesion, thyroid tissue, could not be accessed.

The library was built by means of multiplex PCR. The sequencer was an Illumina HiSeq 4000. iRepertoire HTBI primers and Arm-PCR amplification of CDR3 regions were used to construct TCR beta libraries. Gel purification was performed on PCR products prior to sequencing. The paper's data handling went like this. Across samples, 60 to 70 TRBV and 13 to 15 TRBJ segments were identified and used for gene usage analysis of CDR3 amino acid clonotypes. COPE and FqMerger were used to merge the filtered high-quality paired reads into contigs. BLAST was used to align contigs to the IMGT TRBV, TRBD and TRBJ reference genes, and CDR3 was defined following IMGT. Highly expanded clones were defined as clonotypes with a frequency above 0.1%. Shannon entropy was used to measure repertoire diversity, and the Gini coefficient was used to measure V-J evenness. Clonotypes shared by more than one individual were considered public. TCRdb cleaned the public reads at Q25 with fastp, built clones with MiXCR and kept in-frame beta chains. For every CDR3 protein sequence, its rows merge into one entry that carries the most common genes and DNA. These V and J calls derive from TCRdb rather than the authors' analysis. Recorded for this sample are 400,000 to 500,000 distinct CDR3 sequences; about 21% of them occurred a single time. Roughly an eighth of the sample is taken by the ten largest.

The germline V gene sets CDR1 to SGHDT and CDR2 to YYEEEE. The junction shows trimming of 4 bases on V and 5 bases on J, plus 15 bases between the germline ends. Including cysteine and phenylalanine, the CDR3 has 14 amino acids. The entry retains the CDR3 DNA only, 42 bases that are in frame from base 1. The sample was peripheral blood mononuclear cells (PBMCs), taken when the disease was refractory, from a patient treated with antithyroid drugs. Recombination connected TRBV5-6 to TRBJ1-2, with no reliable assignment of the D segment. This TCR was sampled from a female donor with Graves disease. The bases read TGTGCCAGCAGCCCCGGCGATTGGCCTTATGGCTACACCTTC. Its translation is CASSPGDWPYGYTF.